Below are 16 T cell receptor beta chains sequenced from a single sample in a study of OX40 agonist ivuxolimab in advanced cancers. Profiled with immunoSEQ multiplex PCR; TCRdb holds only in-frame clones, not every one. The data show some 41,000 clones, 70% to 90% seen once. Sequences were derived from CD4+ or CD8+ T cells sorted from blood, sampled in a trial of the OX40 agonist ivuxolimab. Source of these receptors: an adult with an advanced solid tumor such as melanoma, head and neck, liver or kidney cancer.

The chain is built from TRBV25-1 and TRBJ2-2; a possible D gene is TRBD2 (6 bases). Germline CDR1 MGHDK, CDR2 SYGVNS. Trimming removed 3 bases from V and 8 bases from J, with 7 bases in between. This CDR3 has 12 amino acids. DNA for the CDR3: TGTGCCAGCAGTGAGGGAGGTGGGGAGCTGTTTTTT. It yields the protein CASSEGGGELFF.

The chain combines TRBV11-2 with TRBJ2-7; a weak D match, TRBD1 (5 bases). The CDR3 length is 17 residues. Looked up from germline, CDR1 is SGHAT and CDR2 is FQNNGV. The V gene lost 1 base and the J gene lost 3 bases, with 19 bases spanning the gap. The CDR3 sequence: CASSLVLSNQRGYEQYF. Written as DNA, the CDR3 is TGTGCCAGCAGCTTAGTACTGTCCAACCAAAGGGGCTACGAGCAGTACTTC.

The count of this clone is one. The chain has TRBV9 and TRBJ2-5, with TRBD2 matching 7 bases. V was pared by 3 bases and J by 2 bases, with 4 bases of the junction left unmatched. Germline CDR1 is SGDLS and CDR2 is YYNGEE. The CDR3 extends over 14 amino acids. In DNA form, the CDR3 reads TGTGCCAGCAGCGATAGCGGGTCACAAGAGACCCAGTACTTC. Protein: CASSDSGSQETQYF.

This chain joins TRBV6-5 and TRBJ2-7, with unresolved D. Germline V gives CDR1 MNHEY, CDR2 SVGAGI. There are 16 residues in the CDR3. V lost 0 bases and J lost 9, with 21 bases in between. CDR3 in DNA: TGTGCCAGCAGTTACTCGAAAAGTCTCCCTGTGGGGTTGCAGTACTTC. Protein: CASSYSKSLPVGLQYF.

The chain joins TRBV13 to TRBJ2-5; TRBD1 matches 10 bases. The CDR3 length is 17 residues. With 6 bases clipped from V and 5 bases from J, the junction kept 15 bases outside the gene matches. Germline CDR1 and CDR2: PRHDT and FYEKMQ (reference sequence). CDR3: CASSHRSWDRGSETQYF. The CDR3 region has the DNA TGTGCCAGCAGTCACAGATCTTGGGACAGGGGATCGGAGACCCAGTACTTC.

Turning to this clone: In the same sample, other DNA sequences code for this CDR3. This sequence joins TRBV28 and TRBJ2-3; D is unresolved. Trimming shortened V by 2 bases and J by 3 bases, and 0 bases separated the two germline ends. This CDR3 spans 11 amino acids. The germline gives CDR1 MDHEN, CDR2 SYDVKM. The CDR3 DNA follows: TGTGCCAGCAGTTTAACAGATACGCAGTATTTT. Amino acids: CASSLTDTQYF.

This clone was seen once. This chain links TRBV6-5 with TRBJ1-1; 8 nucleotides match TRBD1. The CDR3 runs to 13 residues. V trimming: 4 bases; J trimming: 6 bases; junction bases outside the gene matches: 4. The germline gives CDR1 MNHEY, CDR2 SVGAGI. The CDR3, as DNA: TGTGCCAGCAGTTTTGGACAGGGCTCTGAAGCTTTCTTT. It specifies CASSFGQGSEAFF.

This rearrangement joins TRBV19 to TRBJ2-5; possible D gene TRBD1, 7 bases. Per germline, CDR1 LNHDA and CDR2 SQIVND (reference sequence). The CDR3 has 14 residues. With 6 bases removed from V and 1 base from J, the gap between germline ends came to 12 bases. Here the CDR3 reads CASSRQGLQETQYF. The CDR3, as DNA: TGTGCCAGTAGCAGACAGGGACTCCAAGAGACCCAGTACTTC.

This clone was observed a few times. The chain links TRBV30 to TRBJ1-1, with a tentative D call TRBD1 (5 bases). The length of the CDR3 is 11 residues. Trimming stripped 1 base from V and 10 bases from J, with 10 bases between. The germline CDR1 and CDR2 sequences are GTSNPN and SVGIG (reference sequence). The CDR3 protein is CAWSGGLGAFF. CDR3 DNA sequence: TGTGCCTGGAGTGGGGGGTTGGGAGCTTTCTTT.

The chain links TRBV14 to TRBJ1-2, with TRBD1 matching 8 bases. The CDR3 covers 15 residues. Germline V gives CDR1 SGHDN, CDR2 FVKESK. V was clipped by 4 bases and J by 4 bases; unmatched bases: 8. The CDR3 protein is CASSPTAGGGYGYTF. In nucleotides, the CDR3 is TGTGCCAGCAGCCCCACAGCAGGGGGCGGCTATGGCTACACCTTC. The variable domain in full, completed from reference TRBV14 and TRBJ1-2, reads EAGVTQFPSHSVIEKGQTVTLRCDPISGHDNLYWYRRVMGKEIKFLLHFVKESKQDESGMPNNRFLAERTGGTYSTLKVQPAELEDSGVYFCASSPTAGGGYGYTFGSGTRLTVV.

V is TRBV14 and J is TRBJ1-4; D unresolved. This CDR3 comprises 16 residues. Germline CDR1 and CDR2: SGHDN and FVKESK. The V end lost 0 bases, the J end lost 3 bases, and 11 bases lay between the germline ends. DNA for the CDR3: TGTGCCAGCAGCCAAGATGTGGGGTTAGCTAATGAAAAACTGTTTTTT. This sequence encodes CASSQDVGLANEKLFF.

Comment on this clone: The sample carries other DNA sequences with the same CDR3. The chain uses TRBV30 and TRBJ2-3, with D uncertain. V shed 2 bases and J shed 1 base, with 13 bases lying between them. This CDR3 has 15 amino acids. The germline V gene has CDR1 GTSNPN and CDR2 SVGIG (reference sequence). CDR3 in amino acids: CAWSRDSAGTDTQYF. The CDR3 DNA reads as TGTGCCTGGAGTCGAGACTCGGCTGGCACAGATACGCAGTATTTT.

This clone is a singleton in its sample. The chain joins TRBV7-9 to TRBJ1-2, with 10 nucleotides matching TRBD1. J lost 8 bases, V lost 6 bases, and 12 bases had no gene match. Germline V gene lookup returns CDR1 SEHNR and CDR2 FQNEAQ (reference sequence). This CDR3 region has 15 residues. The CDR3 DNA is TGTGCCAGCAGTTATCCGGGACAGGGGCCCTTGGGCTACACCTTC. Translated: CASSYPGQGPLGYTF.

This sequence joins TRBV5-4 and TRBJ1-2; D not certain. Trimming removed 0 bases from V and 4 bases from J, with 13 bases in between. The CDR3 has 15 residues. Germline V lookup: CDR1 SGHNT, CDR2 YYREEE (reference sequence). The CDR3 sequence: CASSLAGQPGYGYTF. The CDR3 DNA is TGTGCCAGCAGCTTGGCCGGTCAGCCGGGCTATGGCTACACCTTC.

The rearrangement joins TRBV12-5 to TRBJ2-5; possibly TRBD1 for D (5 bases). The germline CDR1 and CDR2 sequences are LGHNT and FRNRAP. This CDR3 spans 13 amino acids. Trimming stripped 8 bases from V and 2 bases from J, with 12 bases between. The CDR3 sequence is CASFDTGQETQYF. The CDR3 bases are TGTGCTAGTTTCGACACAGGTCAAGAGACCCAGTACTTC.

The CDR3 DNA reads TGTGCCAGCAGTCTCCGTAGCGGAAGCTCCTACGAGCAGTACTTC. It specifies CASSLRSGSSYEQYF. The chain is built from TRBV6-1 and TRBJ2-7, with a possible D match to TRBD2 (6 bases). The CDR3 extends over 15 amino acids. With 5 bases removed from V and 0 bases from J, the gap between germline ends came to 14 bases. Looked up from germline, CDR1 is MNHNS and CDR2 is SASEGT.